The 24 T cell receptor beta chains below were found in one sample sequenced in a study of blood T cell repertoires in COVID-19 (dated by TCRdb to 2020 to 2021). Libraries were made using the immunoSEQ multiplex PCR assay. TCRdb re-hosts the immuneACCESS table, in-frame sequences only. Its copies lack some clones; in the studies checked, an unresolved V gene accounts for under half of them, and the cause for the rest is not known. The sample profile shows about 200,000 clones; 86% of them were found once. The top ten clonotypes cover roughly 2% of the sample. The sequencing sample was made of peripheral blood. These receptors were collected from a woman aged 45-60 years with acute or convalescent COVID-19.

The V call is TRBV19, the J call TRBJ1-2, with D possibly TRBD1 on 6 matching bases. With 4 bases removed from V and 4 bases from J, the gap between germline ends came to 7 bases. Germline CDR1 is LNHDA and CDR2 is SQIVND (reference sequence). The CDR3 covers 12 residues. The CDR3, as DNA: TGTGCCAGTAGTAGACAGGTCTATGGCTACACCTTC. This gives the protein CASSRQVYGYTF.

The gene calls are TRBV21-1 and TRBJ2-5; the table calls TRBD2, which could not be checked here. TRBV21-1 is described as a pseudogene. This CDR3 contains 16 residues. The CDR3 DNA reads as TGTGCCAGCAGCGAAACTAGCGGGAGATTAGGAGAGACCCAGTACTTC. It codes for CASSETSGRLGETQYF.

This clone has only a few counts. CDR3 DNA: TGTGCCAGCAGCCAAGATAGGGGGATTTGGCAGCCCCAGCATTTT. It codes for CASSQDRGIWQPQHF. The chain carries TRBV3-1 (or the pseudogene TRBV3-2) and TRBJ1-5; perhaps TRBD1 as D (6 bases). CDR3 length: 15 amino acids. The germline V gene has CDR1 LGHDT and CDR2 YNNKEL (reference sequence). Deletions cut 0 bases from V and 7 bases from J, with 13 bases between.

The V gene is TRBV5-1, the J gene TRBJ2-5, with 7 positions matching TRBD2. CDR1 and CDR2 from the germline V gene are SGHRS and YFSETQ. This CDR3 is built from 14 residues. V dropped 2 bases and J dropped 5; count of bases not matched to a gene: 6. This CDR3 is CASSFGGEGETQYF. Written as DNA, the CDR3 is TGCGCCAGCAGCTTCGGAGGGGAGGGGGAGACCCAGTACTTC.

Worth noting for this clone: This CDR3 is also generated by other DNA sequences in the sample. V and J are TRBV5-1 and TRBJ1-2; D perhaps matches TRBD1 (5 bases). The CDR3 runs 13 residues. CDR1 and CDR2 (germline): SGHRS, YFSETQ. The germline V and J ends were trimmed by 0 bases and 3 bases, with 6 bases remaining between them. In DNA form, the CDR3 reads TGCGCCAGCAGCTTGGCGGGGGACTATGGCTACACCTTC. The encoded protein is CASSLAGDYGYTF.

This clone has just a few counts. The chain couples TRBV4-3 to TRBJ2-1; maybe TRBD2 (6 bases). Trimming removed 0 bases from V and 7 bases from J, with 22 bases in between. Germline lookup yields CDR1 LGHNA and CDR2 YSLEER. The CDR3 extends over 18 amino acids. The CDR3 DNA reads as TGCGCCAGCAGCCAAGATGAGTTCGCAACGGGAGAGAAGAATGAGCAGTTCTTC. Translated, it gives CASSQDEFATGEKNEQFF.

The chain joins TRBV12-3 or TRBV12-4 to TRBJ1-1, with no clear D. There are 13 residues in the CDR3. V was cut by 4 bases and J by 1 base, with 7 bases left in between. The CDR3 region is CASSWRANTEAFF. DNA of the CDR3: TGTGCCAGCAGTTGGAGAGCGAACACTGAAGCTTTCTTT.

The J gene is TRBJ1-2, the V gene TRBV18; D is undetermined. Trimming removed 5 bases from V and 4 bases from J, with 14 bases in between. This CDR3 has 14 amino acids. Germline V gene data show CDR1 as KGHSH and CDR2 as LQKENI. This CDR3 is CASSSLGDFYGYTF. The CDR3 nucleotides read TGTGCCAGCTCATCCCTCGGAGATTTCTATGGCTACACCTTC.

This rearrangement joins TRBV5-1 to TRBJ2-1; possible D gene TRBD1, 5 bases. V shed 4 bases and J shed 7 bases, with 18 bases lying between them. CDR1 is SGHRS, CDR2 YFSETQ, per germline. The length of the CDR3 is 15 residues. The CDR3 sequence: CASSDLSQGFNEQFF. The CDR3, as DNA: TGCGCCAGCAGCGATTTATCTCAGGGTTTTAATGAGCAGTTCTTC.

Comment on this clone: The sample has other DNA sequences that encode this CDR3 too. The genes are TRBV5-1 and TRBJ1-5; 10 bases agree with TRBD1. CDR3 length: 15 amino acids. V shed 4 bases and J 4 bases; nucleotides not matched to a gene: 5. Germline CDR1 is SGHRS and CDR2 is YFSETQ. CDR3 region: CASSPGTGANQPQHF. CDR3 DNA: TGCGCCAGCAGCCCGGGGACAGGGGCTAATCAGCCCCAGCATTTT.

The chain links TRBV3-1 (or the pseudogene TRBV3-2) to TRBJ1-6; the D is unclear. V was pared by 4 bases and J by 9 bases, with 7 bases between. This CDR3 has 12 residues. Germline lookup yields CDR1 LGHDT and CDR2 YNNKEL (reference sequence). CDR3 protein: CASSRTGSPLHF. The DNA for the CDR3 is TGTGCCAGCAGCCGAACCGGTTCACCCCTCCACTTT.

This chain uses TRBV9 with TRBJ2-1; 8 bases map to TRBD2. V lost 4 bases and J lost 0; bases outside the gene matches: 3. The CDR3 extends over 15 amino acids. Germline-derived CDR1 and CDR2 are SGDLS and YYNGEE. For the CDR3, the DNA is TGTGCCAGCAGCAGAGCGGGAGACTCCTACAATGAGCAGTTCTTC. Its protein product is CASSRAGDSYNEQFF.

J is TRBJ2-2 and V is TRBV6-2 or TRBV6-3; 9 bases map to TRBD2. CDR1 is MNHEY and CDR2 is SVGEGT in the germline V gene. This CDR3 region has 16 residues. V trimming: 2 bases; J trimming: 2 bases; junction bases outside the gene matches: 3. The CDR3 here is CASSYQTSGNTGELFF. DNA for the CDR3: TGTGCCAGCAGTTACCAGACTAGCGGCAACACCGGGGAGCTGTTTTTT.

The gene calls are TRBV6-5 and TRBJ2-6; D gene ambiguous. Germline assignment: CDR1 MNHEY and CDR2 SVGAGI. Trimming cost V 8 bases and J 3 bases, with 14 bases left between them. This CDR3 has 15 residues. CDR3 sequence reads: CASRLAGVGANVLTF. CDR3 DNA: TGTGCCAGCCGGCTGGCAGGCGTTGGGGCCAACGTCCTGACTTTC.

The V and J genes are TRBV19 and TRBJ2-6, with 10 bases matching TRBD1. The V gene's germline CDR1 is LNHDA and CDR2 SQIVND (reference sequence). The CDR3 consists of 17 residues. V dropped 7 bases and J dropped 4; count of bases not matched to a gene: 10. Here the CDR3 reads CASTGRTGGPGANVLTF. Written as DNA, the CDR3 is TGTGCCAGTACCGGGCGGACAGGGGGGCCCGGGGCCAACGTCCTGACTTTC.

The rearrangement uses TRBV30 and TRBJ1-2; D might be TRBD1 (6 bases). The V gene lost 4 bases and the J gene lost 7 bases, with 10 bases spanning the gap. This CDR3 is built from 11 residues. CDR1 GTSNPN and CDR2 SVGIG come from the germline V gene (reference sequence). For the CDR3, the DNA is TGTGCCTGGACCAGGGGAAGTGGCTACACCTTC. This translates into CAWTRGSGYTF.

The gene calls are TRBV15 and TRBJ1-4; the match to TRBD1 covers 7 bases. The germline gives CDR1 LNHNV, CDR2 YYDKDF (reference sequence). The CDR3 totals 15 residues. The junction had 9 bases not matched to a gene; V was cut back by 3 bases and J by 8 bases. CDR3 sequence reads: CATSRGGQVFEKLFF. The CDR3 nucleotides read TGTGCCACCAGCAGGGGCGGACAGGTCTTCGAAAAACTGTTTTTT.

J is TRBJ1-2 and V is TRBV5-1; TRBD1 agrees at 7 bases. The CDR3 is 15 residues long. J lost 1 base, V lost 0 bases, and 3 bases had no gene match. Per germline, CDR1 SGHRS and CDR2 YFSETQ. The CDR3 here is CASSLEGTVNYGYTF. CDR3 nucleotide sequence: TGCGCCAGCAGCTTGGAAGGGACAGTTAACTATGGCTACACCTTC.

The gene calls are TRBV5-6 and TRBJ2-3; 8 bases are shared with TRBD1. Germline V gives CDR1 SGHDT, CDR2 YYEEEE. With 1 base clipped from V and 2 bases from J, the junction kept 3 bases outside the gene matches. This CDR3 contains 15 residues. CDR3 sequence (DNA): TGTGCCAGCAGCTTGATGGGACAGGCCACAGATACGCAGTATTTT. Translated, it gives CASSLMGQATDTQYF.

The chain carries TRBV5-1 and TRBJ2-7; 11 positions agree with TRBD1. Germline-derived CDR1 and CDR2 are SGHRS and YFSETQ. The CDR3 length is 14 residues. Trimming cost V 2 bases and J 5 bases; bases outside gene matches: 3. CDR3 nucleotides: TGCGCCAGCAGCTTACAGGGACAGGGGGACGAGCAGTACTTC. Its protein is CASSLQGQGDEQYF.

This clone was seen a handful of times. V usage is TRBV24-1 and J usage is TRBJ2-2; D remains unclear. CDR1 and CDR2 (germline): KGHDR, SFDVKD. V was pared by 4 bases and J by 4 bases, with 6 bases between. This CDR3 is built from 13 residues. The CDR3 region has the DNA TGTGCCACCAGTGAACAGTCCACCGGGGAGCTGTTTTTT. This translates into CATSEQSTGELFF.

The rearrangement links TRBV7-9 to TRBJ1-2; D is possibly TRBD1 (6 bases). The V gene's germline CDR1 is SEHNR and CDR2 FQNEAQ (reference sequence). The CDR3 contains 13 residues. V was shortened by 4 bases and J by 8 bases, with 14 bases between the two germline ends. The CDR3 region has the DNA TGTGCCAGCAGCTCGGACAGACCCAGAGGCTACACCTTC. Its translation: CASSSDRPRGYTF.

The rearrangement uses TRBV7-2 and TRBJ1-1; D is possibly TRBD1 (6 bases). Trimming removed 2 bases at V and 4 bases at J, with 14 bases between. The CDR3 has 15 residues. Germline CDR1 reads SGHTA; CDR2 reads FQGNSA. CDR3 in DNA: TGTGCCAGCAGCTTACAAGTTCAGGGGTTCACTGAAGCTTTCTTT. Protein product: CASSLQVQGFTEAFF.

The gene calls are TRBV19 and TRBJ2-5, with D possibly matching TRBD1 (7 bases). Germline values: CDR1 LNHDA, CDR2 SQIVND (reference sequence). This CDR3 is 14 amino acids long. The germline V and J ends were trimmed by 4 bases and 4 bases, with 13 bases remaining between them. CDR3 coding DNA: TGTGCCAGTAGTACGACAGGGACTGGAGAGACCCAGTACTTC. Translation: CASSTTGTGETQYF. The whole variable domain, filled in from reference TRBV19 and TRBJ2-5, reads DGGITQSPKYLFRKEGQNVTLSCEQNLNHDAMYWYRQDPGQGLRLIYYSQIVNDFQKGDIAEGYSVSREKKESFPLTVTSAQKNPTAFYLCASSTTGTGETQYFGPGTRLLVL.